This T cell receptor (beta chain) derives from a study of T cells after yellow fever vaccination. General study results and limits: The bulk population could contribute abundant contaminating clonotypes to FACS-sorted repertoires. Clones from primary vaccination mostly reappeared after the booster (around 96% CD4, approximately 86% CD8).

Ten or more counts support this clonotype. Its antigen is as yet unknown. This CDR3 spans 15 amino acids. V lost 3 bases to trimming and J lost 0 bases, with 8 bases between them. Germline-derived CDR1 and CDR2 are KGHSH and LQKENI. 5'RACE template switching generated TCR cDNA, adding a universal primer site and UMIs. Using its own MiXCR run on the 5' RACE reads, TCRdb lists one record per CDR3 protein. The table shows some 250,000 distinct CDR3 sequences, with more than 3.5% occurring only once. This chain joins TRBV18 and TRBJ2-2; D gene uncertain. The clonotype originates from a man between 18 and 29 years old who received the YFV17D yellow fever vaccine. The material was PBMCs, obtained 15 days after the yellow fever booster vaccination. The CDR3 DNA sequence: TGTGCCAGCTCACCTTTAGGATCGAACACCGGGGAGCTGTTTTTT. As protein: CASSPLGSNTGELFF.